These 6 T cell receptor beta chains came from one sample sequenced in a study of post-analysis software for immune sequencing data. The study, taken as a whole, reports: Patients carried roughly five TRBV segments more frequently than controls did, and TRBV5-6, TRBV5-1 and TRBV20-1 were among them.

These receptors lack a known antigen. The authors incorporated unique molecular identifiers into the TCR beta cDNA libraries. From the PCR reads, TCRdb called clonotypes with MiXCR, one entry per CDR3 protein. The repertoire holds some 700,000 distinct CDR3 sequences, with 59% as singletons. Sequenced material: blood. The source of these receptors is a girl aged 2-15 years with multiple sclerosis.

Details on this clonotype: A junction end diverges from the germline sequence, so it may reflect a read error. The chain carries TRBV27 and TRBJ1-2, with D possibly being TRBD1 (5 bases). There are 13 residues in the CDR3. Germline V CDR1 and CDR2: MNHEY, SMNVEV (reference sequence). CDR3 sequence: CANSLSGSNGYTF. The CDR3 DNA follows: TGTGCCAACAGTTTGTCAGGGTCAAATGGCTACACCTTC.

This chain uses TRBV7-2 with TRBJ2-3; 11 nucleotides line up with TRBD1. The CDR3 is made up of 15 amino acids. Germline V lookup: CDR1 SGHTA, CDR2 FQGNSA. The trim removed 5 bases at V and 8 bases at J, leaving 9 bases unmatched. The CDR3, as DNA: TGTGCCAGCAGCCGGTGGGGACAGGGGGGTGGTACGCAGTATTTT. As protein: CASSRWGQGGGTQYF.

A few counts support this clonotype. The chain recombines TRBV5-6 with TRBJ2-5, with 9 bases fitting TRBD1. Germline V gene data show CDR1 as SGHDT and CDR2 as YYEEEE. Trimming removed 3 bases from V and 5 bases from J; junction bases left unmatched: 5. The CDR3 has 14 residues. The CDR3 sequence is CASSSGQGSETQYF. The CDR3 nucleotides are TGTGCCAGCAGCTCAGGACAGGGGTCGGAGACCCAGTACTTC.

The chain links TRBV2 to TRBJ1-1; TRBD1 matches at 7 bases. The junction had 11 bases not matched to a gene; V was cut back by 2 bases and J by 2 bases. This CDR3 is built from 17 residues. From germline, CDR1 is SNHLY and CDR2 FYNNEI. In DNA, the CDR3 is TGTGCCAGCAGTGAAAAAGTCAGGGGGGCGGTAAACACTGAAGCTTTCTTT. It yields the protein CASSEKVRGAVNTEAFF.

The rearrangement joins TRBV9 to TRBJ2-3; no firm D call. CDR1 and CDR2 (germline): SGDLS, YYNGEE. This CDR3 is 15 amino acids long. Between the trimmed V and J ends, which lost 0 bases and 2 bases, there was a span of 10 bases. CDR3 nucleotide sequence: TGTGCCAGCAGCGTAGCTCCCTCCATCACAGATACGCAGTATTTT. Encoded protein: CASSVAPSITDTQYF.

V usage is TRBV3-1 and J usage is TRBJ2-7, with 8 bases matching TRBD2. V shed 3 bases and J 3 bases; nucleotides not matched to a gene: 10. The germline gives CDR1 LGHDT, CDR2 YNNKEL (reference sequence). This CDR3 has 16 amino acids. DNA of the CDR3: TGTGCCAGCAGCCAGGCGGGTAGCGGGATTGACTACGAGCAGTACTTC. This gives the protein CASSQAGSGIDYEQYF.